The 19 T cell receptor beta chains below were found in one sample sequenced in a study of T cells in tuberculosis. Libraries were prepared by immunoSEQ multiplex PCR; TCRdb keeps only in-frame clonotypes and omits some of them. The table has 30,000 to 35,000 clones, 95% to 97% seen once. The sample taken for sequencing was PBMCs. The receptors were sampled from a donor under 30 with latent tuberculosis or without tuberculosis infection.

The CDR3 DNA sequence: TGTGCCAGCAGCCATGAAACAGGGGAGTCTAATGAAAAACTGTTTTTT. As protein: CASSHETGESNEKLFF. V is TRBV4-2 and J is TRBJ1-4; TRBD1 matches 7 bases. The length of the CDR3 is 16 residues. Looked up from germline, CDR1 is LGHNA and CDR2 is YNFKEQ. V shed 3 bases, J shed 3 bases, and the junction held 7 bases outside the gene matches.

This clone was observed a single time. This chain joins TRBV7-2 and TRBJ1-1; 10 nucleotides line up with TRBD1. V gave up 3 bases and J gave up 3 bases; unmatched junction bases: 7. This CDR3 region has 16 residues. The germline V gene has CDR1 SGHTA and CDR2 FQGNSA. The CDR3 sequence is CASSLTGGAGYTEAFF. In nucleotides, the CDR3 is TGTGCCAGCAGCTTGACAGGGGGCGCGGGGTACACTGAAGCTTTCTTT.

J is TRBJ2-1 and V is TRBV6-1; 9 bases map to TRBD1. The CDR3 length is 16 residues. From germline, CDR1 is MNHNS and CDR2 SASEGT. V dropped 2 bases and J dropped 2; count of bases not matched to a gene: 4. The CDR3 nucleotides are TGTGCCAGCAGTGAACGGACAGGGGACCCCTACAATGAGCAGTTCTTC. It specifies CASSERTGDPYNEQFF.

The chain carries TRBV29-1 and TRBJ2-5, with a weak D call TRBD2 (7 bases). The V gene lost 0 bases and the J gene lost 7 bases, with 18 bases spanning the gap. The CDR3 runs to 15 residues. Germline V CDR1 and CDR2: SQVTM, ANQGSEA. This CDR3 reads CSVEDRLRGLVTQYF. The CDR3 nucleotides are TGCAGCGTTGAAGATCGGTTGCGGGGGCTCGTGACCCAGTACTTC.

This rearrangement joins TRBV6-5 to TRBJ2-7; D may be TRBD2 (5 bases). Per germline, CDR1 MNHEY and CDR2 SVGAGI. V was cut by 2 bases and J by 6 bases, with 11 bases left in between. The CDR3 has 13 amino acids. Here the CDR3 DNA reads TGTGCCAGCAGTTACCGGGAAAAGAGCGAGCAGTACTTC. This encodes CASSYREKSEQYF.

CDR3 protein: CASSDQRARDYGYTF. CDR3 coding DNA: TGTGCCAGCAGTGATCAAAGGGCCAGGGACTATGGCTACACCTTC. This rearrangement joins TRBV25-1 to TRBJ1-2; TRBD1 might be the D (5 bases). The germline V gene has CDR1 MGHDK and CDR2 SYGVNS. V dropped 3 bases and J dropped 3 bases, with 14 bases sitting between them. The CDR3 has 15 residues.

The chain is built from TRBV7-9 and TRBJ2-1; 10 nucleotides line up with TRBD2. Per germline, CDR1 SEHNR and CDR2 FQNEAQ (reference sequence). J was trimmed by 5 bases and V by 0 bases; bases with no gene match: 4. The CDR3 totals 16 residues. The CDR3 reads CASSLALAGTNNEQFF. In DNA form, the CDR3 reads TGTGCCAGCAGCTTAGCACTAGCGGGGACCAACAATGAGCAGTTCTTC. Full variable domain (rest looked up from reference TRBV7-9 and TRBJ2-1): DTGVSQNPRHKITKRGQNVTFRCDPISEHNRLYWYRQTLGQGPEFLTYFQNEAQLEKSRLLSDRFSAERPKGSFSTLEIQRTEQGDSAMYLCASSLALAGTNNEQFFGPGTRLTVL.

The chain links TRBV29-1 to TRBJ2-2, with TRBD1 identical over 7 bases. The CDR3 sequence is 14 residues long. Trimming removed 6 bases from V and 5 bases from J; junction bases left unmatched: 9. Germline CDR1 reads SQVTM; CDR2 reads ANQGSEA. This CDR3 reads CSVIPGQRTGELFF. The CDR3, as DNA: TGCAGCGTGATTCCGGGACAGAGGACCGGGGAGCTGTTTTTT.

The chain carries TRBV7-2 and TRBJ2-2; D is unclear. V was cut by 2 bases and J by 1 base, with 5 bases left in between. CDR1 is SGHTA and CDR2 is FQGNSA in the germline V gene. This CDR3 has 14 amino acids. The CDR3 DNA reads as TGTGCCAGCAGCTTACGGAGGAACACCGGGGAGCTGTTTTTT. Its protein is CASSLRRNTGELFF.

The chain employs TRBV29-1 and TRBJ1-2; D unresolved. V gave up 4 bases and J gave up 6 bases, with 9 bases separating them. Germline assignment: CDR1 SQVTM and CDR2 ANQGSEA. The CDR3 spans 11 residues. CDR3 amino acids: CSVGQADGYTF. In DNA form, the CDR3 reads TGCAGCGTTGGGCAGGCCGATGGCTACACCTTC.

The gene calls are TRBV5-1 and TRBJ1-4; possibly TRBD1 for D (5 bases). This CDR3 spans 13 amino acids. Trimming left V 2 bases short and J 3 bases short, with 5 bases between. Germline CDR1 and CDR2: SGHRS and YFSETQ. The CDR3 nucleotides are TGCGCCAGCAGCTTACAGGCTAATGAAAAACTGTTTTTT. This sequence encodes CASSLQANEKLFF.

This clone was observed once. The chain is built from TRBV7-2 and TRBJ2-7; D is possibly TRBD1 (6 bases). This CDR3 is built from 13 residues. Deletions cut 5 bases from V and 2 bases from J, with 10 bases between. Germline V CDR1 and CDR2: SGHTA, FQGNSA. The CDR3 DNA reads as TGTGCCAGCAGCCAACGGGACACCTACGAGCAGTACTTC. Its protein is CASSQRDTYEQYF. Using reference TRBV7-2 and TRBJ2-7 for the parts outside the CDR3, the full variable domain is GAGVSQSPSNKVTEKGKDVELRCDPISGHTALYWYRQSLGQGLEFLIYFQGNSAPDKSGLPSDRFSAERTGGSVSTLTIQRTQQEDSAVYLCASSQRDTYEQYFGPGTRLTVT.

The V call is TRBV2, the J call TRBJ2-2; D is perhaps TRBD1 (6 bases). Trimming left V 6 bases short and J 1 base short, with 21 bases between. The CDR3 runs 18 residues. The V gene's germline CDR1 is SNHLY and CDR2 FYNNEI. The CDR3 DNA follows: TGTGCCAGCAGAAACTGGGGCAGGGGCGTCCAGAACACCGGGGAGCTGTTTTTT. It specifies CASRNWGRGVQNTGELFF.

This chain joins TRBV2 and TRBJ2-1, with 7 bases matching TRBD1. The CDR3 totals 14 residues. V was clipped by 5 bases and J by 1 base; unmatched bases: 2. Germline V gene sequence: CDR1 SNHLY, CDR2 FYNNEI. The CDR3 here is CASSRDSSYNEQFF. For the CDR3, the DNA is TGTGCCAGCAGTCGGGACAGTTCCTACAATGAGCAGTTCTTC.

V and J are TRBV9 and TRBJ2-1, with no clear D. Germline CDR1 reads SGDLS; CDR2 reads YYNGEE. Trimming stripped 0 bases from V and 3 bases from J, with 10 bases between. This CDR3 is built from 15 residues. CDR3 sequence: CASSVAYVGYNEQFF. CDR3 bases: TGTGCCAGCAGCGTAGCTTATGTCGGCTACAATGAGCAGTTCTTC.

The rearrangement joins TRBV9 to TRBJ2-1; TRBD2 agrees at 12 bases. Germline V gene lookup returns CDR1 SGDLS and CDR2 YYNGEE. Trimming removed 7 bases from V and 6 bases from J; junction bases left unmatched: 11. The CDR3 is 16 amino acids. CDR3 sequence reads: CASVASSGGVINEQFF. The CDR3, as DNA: TGTGCCAGCGTGGCGTCTAGCGGGGGGGTGATCAATGAGCAGTTCTTC.

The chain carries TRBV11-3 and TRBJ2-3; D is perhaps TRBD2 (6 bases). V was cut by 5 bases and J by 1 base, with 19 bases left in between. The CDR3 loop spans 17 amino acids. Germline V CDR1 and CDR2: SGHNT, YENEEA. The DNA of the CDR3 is TGTGCCAGCAGCCCCGGGACTGAAGTAGTCGGCACAGATACGCAGTATTTT. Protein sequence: CASSPGTEVVGTDTQYF. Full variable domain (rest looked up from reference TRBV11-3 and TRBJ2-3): EAGVVQSPRYKIIEKKQPVAFWCNPISGHNTLYWYLQNLGQGPELLIRYENEEAVDDSQLPKDRFSAERLKGVDSTLKIQPAELGDSAVYLCASSPGTEVVGTDTQYFGPGTRLTVL.

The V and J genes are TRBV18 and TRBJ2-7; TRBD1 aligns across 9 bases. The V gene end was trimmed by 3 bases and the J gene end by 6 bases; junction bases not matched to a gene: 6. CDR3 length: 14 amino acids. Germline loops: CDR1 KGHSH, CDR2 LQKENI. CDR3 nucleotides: TGTGCCAGCTCACCCCGGACAGGGGAGGCCGAGCAGTACTTC. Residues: CASSPRTGEAEQYF.

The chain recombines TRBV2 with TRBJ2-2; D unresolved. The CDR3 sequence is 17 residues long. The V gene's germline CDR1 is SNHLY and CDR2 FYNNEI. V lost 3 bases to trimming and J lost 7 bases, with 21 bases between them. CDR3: CASSENPHARRGGELFF. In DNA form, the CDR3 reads TGTGCCAGCAGTGAGAACCCCCACGCGAGGCGTGGCGGGGAGCTGTTTTTT.